The 17 T cell receptor beta chains given below trace back to one sample, sequenced in a study of blood T cell repertoires in COVID-19. Assay: immunoSEQ multiplex PCR; the TCRdb copy retains only in-frame clones and omits some. The sample shows about 98,000 clones, over 70% of them seen only once. The specimen sequenced was peripheral blood. The source is a man in his 70s with acute or convalescent COVID-19.

The chain employs TRBV11-2 and TRBJ1-5; D remains unclear. Trimming cost V 5 bases and J 5 bases, with 10 bases left between them. Germline loops: CDR1 SGHAT, CDR2 FQNNGV. The CDR3 is 13 amino acids. Here the CDR3 DNA reads TGTGCCAGCAGCCCCGGGGAATATCAGCCCCAGCATTTT. Translating it yields CASSPGEYQPQHF.

This clone was recorded once. V is TRBV11-1 and J is TRBJ1-1; D gene uncertain. The germline CDR1 and CDR2 sequences are SGHAT and FQDESV (reference sequence). CDR3 length equals 12 residues. Trimming cost V 0 bases and J 5 bases, with 4 bases left between them. For the CDR3, the DNA is TGTGCCAGCAGCTTAGCCCGGACTGAAGCTTTCTTT. Translated, it gives CASSLARTEAFF.

The chain carries TRBV28 and TRBJ2-3; 9 bases match TRBD2. The CDR3 sequence is 18 residues long. V gave up 5 bases and J gave up 4 bases; unmatched junction bases: 16. The V gene's germline CDR1 is MDHEN and CDR2 SYDVKM. CDR3 in amino acids: CASSPIGVLAGSPDTQYF. CDR3 coding DNA: TGTGCCAGCAGTCCCATCGGAGTTCTAGCGGGATCCCCAGATACGCAGTATTTT.

The chain is built from TRBV27 and TRBJ2-1, with 7 bases identical to TRBD1. Germline V CDR1 and CDR2: MNHEY, SMNVEV (reference sequence). The CDR3 contains 14 residues. J lost 7 bases, V lost 7 bases, and 10 bases had no gene match. CDR3 region: CASIEGAGVNEQFF. As DNA, the CDR3 is TGTGCCAGCATCGAGGGGGCAGGGGTTAATGAGCAGTTCTTC.

The chain employs TRBV9 and TRBJ1-6; 10 positions match TRBD1. V lost 4 bases, J lost 8 bases, and 6 bases stayed unmatched. In germline, CDR1 is SGDLS, CDR2 YYNGEE. The CDR3 runs to 15 residues. CDR3 sequence (DNA): TGTGCCAGCAGCCCGCGACAGGGGGCCGATTCACCCCTCCACTTT. Amino acids: CASSPRQGADSPLHF.

The chain couples TRBV5-1 to TRBJ2-3; D gene ambiguous. Germline-derived CDR1 and CDR2 are SGHRS and YFSETQ. CDR3 length: 14 residues. V lost 0 bases, J lost 6 bases, and 11 bases lay in between. CDR3 sequence (DNA): TGCGCCAGCAGCTTGGGGCAGGATAAGGATACGCAGTATTTT. This encodes CASSLGQDKDTQYF. The complete variable domain, with remaining parts taken from reference TRBV5-1 and TRBJ2-3, reads KAGVTQTPRYLIKTRGQQVTLSCSPISGHRSVSWYQQTPGQGLQFLFEYFSETQRNKGNFPGRFSGRQFSNSRSEMNVSTLELGDSALYLCASSLGQDKDTQYFGPGTRLTVL.

V usage is TRBV6-2 or TRBV6-3 and J usage is TRBJ2-2, with TRBD2 matching over 8 bases. This CDR3 has 15 amino acids. The trim removed 0 bases at V and 7 bases at J, leaving 4 bases unmatched. Germline lookup yields CDR1 MNHEY and CDR2 SVGEGT. The DNA for the CDR3 is TGTGCCAGCAGTTACTCGAGCGGGAGTGTCGGGGAGCTGTTTTTT. Protein product: CASSYSSGSVGELFF.

V gene TRBV7-2 combines with J gene TRBJ2-3; D perhaps matches TRBD2 (7 bases). Deletions cut 5 bases from V and 4 bases from J, with 22 bases between. The CDR3 contains 17 residues. Germline V CDR1 and CDR2: SGHTA, FQGNSA. The CDR3 nucleotides are TGTGCCAGCAGCAGAAGAGGGGGGAGGGCCCGCGCAGATACGCAGTATTTT. Its protein product is CASSRRGGRARADTQYF.

The chain recombines TRBV7-2 with TRBJ2-1; TRBD2 matches 9 bases. Germline CDR1 and CDR2: SGHTA and FQGNSA. Trimming at V came to 2 bases and at J to 3 bases, leaving 11 bases not matched to a gene. The CDR3 loop spans 18 amino acids. CDR3 in amino acids: CASSLRVISGRYYNEQFF. CDR3 coding DNA: TGTGCCAGCAGCTTAAGGGTGATCAGCGGGAGGTACTACAATGAGCAGTTCTTC.

Only a few counts were recorded for this clone. This chain joins TRBV6-5 and TRBJ1-2, with a possible D match to TRBD1 (5 bases). The length of the CDR3 is 13 residues. The germline gives CDR1 MNHEY, CDR2 SVGAGI. The germline V and J ends were trimmed by 6 bases and 4 bases, with 12 bases remaining between them. The CDR3, as DNA: TGTGCCAGCAGCCACGACAGTTCCTATGGCTACACCTTC. As protein: CASSHDSSYGYTF.

The chain couples TRBV6-2 or TRBV6-3 to TRBJ2-7; tentative D call: TRBD1 (5 bases). The V end lost 2 bases, the J end lost 0 bases, and 8 bases lay between the germline ends. CDR1 and CDR2 (germline): MNHEY, SVGEGT. This CDR3 comprises 14 residues. Written as DNA, the CDR3 is TGTGCCAGCAGTTACGCAGGGTTCTCCTACGAGCAGTACTTC. Translating it yields CASSYAGFSYEQYF.

The chain is built from TRBV9 and TRBJ2-1; TRBD2 agrees at 7 bases. The germline V gene has CDR1 SGDLS and CDR2 YYNGEE. CDR3 length: 15 residues. J lost 2 bases, V lost 5 bases, and 7 bases had no gene match. The CDR3 DNA reads as TGTGCCAGCAGTTTACTAGCGTCTCCCTACAATGAGCAGTTCTTC. It codes for CASSLLASPYNEQFF.

The chain combines TRBV19 with TRBJ1-2; 7 positions match TRBD1. Germline assignment: CDR1 LNHDA and CDR2 SQIVND (reference sequence). J lost 0 bases, V lost 5 bases, and 9 bases had no gene match. The CDR3 loop spans 16 amino acids. The CDR3, as DNA: TGTGCCAGTAGTTTCTCCGGGACAGAAGCTAACTATGGCTACACCTTC. This codes for CASSFSGTEANYGYTF.

V gene TRBV27 combines with J gene TRBJ1-3, with TRBD1 matching over 9 bases. The germline CDR1 and CDR2 sequences are MNHEY and SMNVEV (reference sequence). The CDR3 length is 16 residues. The V and J ends lost 4 bases and 4 bases, in that order; junction bases with no gene match: 8. The CDR3 DNA follows: TGTGCCAGCAGTTATACCGGGACAGGGATCGGAAACACCATATATTTT. Protein sequence: CASSYTGTGIGNTIYF.

The rearrangement joins TRBV11-1 to TRBJ1-1; TRBD1 might be the D (5 bases). The CDR3 sequence is 15 residues long. Looked up from germline, CDR1 is SGHAT and CDR2 is FQDESV (reference sequence). V gave up 5 bases and J gave up 4 bases, with 17 bases separating them. The CDR3 DNA sequence: TGTGCCAGCAGCCCCTGGGGGGGGAAGGGCACTGAAGCTTTCTTT. Its protein is CASSPWGGKGTEAFF.

This sequence joins TRBV5-1 and TRBJ1-1; D gene uncertain. Trimming cost V 3 bases and J 2 bases, with 11 bases left between them. This CDR3 contains 14 residues. Per the germline V gene, CDR1 is SGHRS and CDR2 is YFSETQ. The CDR3 DNA sequence: TGCGCCAGCAGCTCCCTGACATTAAACACTGAAGCTTTCTTT. Encoded protein: CASSSLTLNTEAFF.

V gene TRBV11-2 combines with J gene TRBJ2-7, with 7 bases fitting TRBD1. Germline assignment: CDR1 SGHAT and CDR2 FQNNGV. The CDR3 runs to 14 residues. Trimming at V came to 3 bases and at J to 3 bases, leaving 5 bases not matched to a gene. In DNA, the CDR3 is TGTGCCAGCAGCTTCGGGACAGACTTCTACGAGCAGTACTTC. It specifies CASSFGTDFYEQYF.